Described below is a single T cell receptor beta chain sequence and its context. Its antigen is undetermined. These data originate in a study of cytomegalovirus exposure and HLA in healthy donors. Study-level points and caveats: While the bulk of TCR sequences proved rare, some public TCRs turned up in many donors. There were some V segments, including TRBV6-2 and TRBV6-3, excluded as indistinguishable. Later analysis revealed greater clonal expansion in HLA-associated TCR beta chains than in equally common others.

The CDR3 is 16 amino acids. From germline, CDR1 is LGHNA and CDR2 YNFKEQ. Trimming cost V 4 bases and J 2 bases, with 16 bases left between them. With 60 Vbeta and 13 Jbeta primers, the PCR was carried out. Some clones are missing from TCRdb's copy, which holds only in-frame ones; the method was immunoSEQ multiplex PCR. Counted here are about 110,000 clones, more than 75% occurring once; the ten biggest clones make up approximately 2.6%. This sequence originates from a man aged 30 to 45 in good health and CMV-seropositive. The chain joins TRBV4-2 to TRBJ2-3; maybe TRBD2 (6 bases). Sequencing was carried out using PBMCs. The CDR3 DNA follows: TGTGCCAGCAGCCGCGACCTTAGCGGCATCACAGATACGCAGTATTTT. It is translated as CASSRDLSGITDTQYF.